The 9 T cell receptor beta chains given below trace back to one sample, sequenced in a study of OX40 agonist ivuxolimab in advanced cancers. Profiled with immunoSEQ multiplex PCR; TCRdb holds only in-frame clones, not every one. Of some 33,000 clones in the sample, just under 90% were seen once. The sample consisted of CD4+ or CD8+ T cells sorted from blood, taken in a trial of the OX40 agonist ivuxolimab. These TCRs come from an adult with an advanced solid tumor such as melanoma, head and neck, liver or kidney cancer.

The chain is built from TRBV2 and TRBJ2-5, with D possibly being TRBD2 (8 bases). The germline V and J ends were trimmed by 4 bases and 4 bases, with 25 bases remaining between them. From germline, CDR1 is SNHLY and CDR2 FYNNEI. The CDR3 covers 18 residues. The CDR3 coding sequence is TGTGCCAGCAGTGCGACAGGGTCGGTATCCGGGGGGGGAGAGACCCAGTACTTC. Its translation is CASSATGSVSGGGETQYF.

This rearrangement joins TRBV27 to TRBJ2-1, with 7 bases identical to TRBD1. The CDR3 runs 15 residues. V trimming: 5 bases; J trimming: 9 bases; junction bases outside the gene matches: 13. The germline CDR1 and CDR2 sequences are MNHEY and SMNVEV (reference sequence). The CDR3 DNA sequence: TGTGCCAGCAGTATAAGGACAGGAAGCCAGTCTGAGCAGTTCTTC. Protein: CASSIRTGSQSEQFF.

The chain carries TRBV6-5 and TRBJ2-1; TRBD2 matches at 10 bases. Germline V gene lookup returns CDR1 MNHEY and CDR2 SVGAGI. The J segment lost 2 bases and the V segment lost 8 bases, leaving 6 bases of the junction unmatched. The CDR3 totals 15 residues. CDR3 sequence reads: CASHRTSGTYNEQFF. The DNA of the CDR3 is TGTGCCAGCCACCGTACTAGCGGGACCTACAATGAGCAGTTCTTC.

V is TRBV6-4 and J is TRBJ2-3; D not resolved. This CDR3 contains 14 residues. Trimming took 2 bases from V and 1 from J, leaving 7 bases between them. The V gene's germline CDR1 is MRHNA and CDR2 SNTAGT. CDR3 DNA: TGTGCCAGCAGTGACAGTGGGGGCACAGATACGCAGTATTTT. It encodes CASSDSGGTDTQYF.

This rearrangement joins TRBV19 to TRBJ2-7; the match to TRBD1 covers 8 bases. This CDR3 is 16 amino acids long. Per germline, CDR1 LNHDA and CDR2 SQIVND (reference sequence). The V and J ends lost 3 bases and 1 base, in that order; junction bases with no gene match: 8. The CDR3 sequence: CASSILDRAGSYEQYF. For the CDR3, the DNA is TGTGCCAGTAGTATTTTGGACAGGGCAGGTTCCTACGAGCAGTACTTC.

V gene TRBV4-2 combines with J gene TRBJ1-2, with a possible D match to TRBD1 (6 bases). Germline V gene data show CDR1 as LGHNA and CDR2 as YNFKEQ. Trimming stripped 1 base from V and 7 bases from J, with 16 bases between. This CDR3 comprises 15 residues. CDR3 bases: TGTGCCAGCAGCCAAGGAGACCAGGGGTCGGGTGGCTACACCTTC. Amino acids: CASSQGDQGSGGYTF.

The genes are TRBV19 and TRBJ1-5; 8 bases map to TRBD1. Germline CDR1 reads LNHDA; CDR2 reads SQIVND (reference sequence). The ends lost 5 bases at V and 6 bases at J; junction bases unmatched: 6. The CDR3 covers 14 residues. CDR3 loop: CASSPRQGSQPQHF. In nucleotides, the CDR3 is TGTGCCAGTAGTCCAAGACAGGGGAGTCAGCCCCAGCATTTT.

The chain is built from TRBV13 and TRBJ1-2; D ambiguous. The CDR3 covers 15 residues. The V gene's germline CDR1 is PRHDT and CDR2 FYEKMQ (reference sequence). Deletions cut 5 bases from V and 3 bases from J, with 16 bases between. This chain's CDR3 is CASSNWASGHYGYTF. The CDR3 DNA follows: TGTGCCAGCAGCAACTGGGCCTCAGGTCACTATGGCTACACCTTC.

V usage is TRBV27 and J usage is TRBJ1-1, with D perhaps TRBD1 (5 bases). Trimming cost V 5 bases and J 5 bases, with 15 bases left between them. In germline, CDR1 is MNHEY, CDR2 SMNVEV (reference sequence). The CDR3 is 14 amino acids. The CDR3 nucleotides are TGTGCCAGCAGTGGGACGGGGGTGTGGACTGAAGCTTTCTTT. Protein: CASSGTGVWTEAFF.